A single sample is the source of the 23 T cell receptor beta chains below, sequenced in a study of blood T cell repertoires in COVID-19. Only in-frame clones appear in the TCRdb table, and some are missing; sequencing was by immunoSEQ multiplex PCR. The sample includes around 270,000 clones, 80% to 85% of them seen just once. Material for sequencing was peripheral blood. Receptors originate from a person between 65 and 80 years old with COVID-19, enrolled during active disease.

Written as DNA, the CDR3 is TGTGCCTGGAGTCCTTTACTTGGTCGTCGTAAGAACACTGAAGCTTTCTTT. Encoded protein: CAWSPLLGRRKNTEAFF. The V call is TRBV30, the J call TRBJ1-1, with unresolved D. CDR1 GTSNPN and CDR2 SVGIG come from the germline V gene (reference sequence). Trimming took off 2 bases at V and 1 base at J, with 20 bases between the two ends. CDR3 length equals 17 residues.

This clone showed up just a few times. The chain combines TRBV10-3 with TRBJ2-3; 13 bases align to TRBD2. The CDR3 is 17 amino acids. Germline V gene sequence: CDR1 ENHRY, CDR2 SYGVKD. Germline trimming cut 8 bases from V and 0 bases from J; bases unmatched to any gene: 8. The CDR3 region has the DNA TGTGCCATCTCCACTAGCGGGGGGGATACTAGCACAGATACGCAGTATTTT. Its protein product is CAISTSGGDTSTDTQYF.

The rearrangement uses TRBV9 and TRBJ1-4; D may be TRBD1 (6 bases). The CDR3 is 17 residues long. The V end lost 0 bases, the J end lost 2 bases, and 14 bases lay between the germline ends. Germline V gives CDR1 SGDLS, CDR2 YYNGEE. CDR3 sequence reads: CASSVAPQGMTNEKLFF. CDR3 coding DNA: TGTGCCAGCAGCGTAGCCCCACAGGGTATGACTAATGAAAAACTGTTTTTT.

This chain uses TRBV15 with TRBJ1-6; no definite D call. Germline CDR1 and CDR2: LNHNV and YYDKDF (reference sequence). The CDR3 has 15 residues. With 1 base removed from V and 1 base from J, the gap between germline ends came to 5 bases. CDR3 coding DNA: TGTGCCACCAGCAGAGGGAGGTCCTATAATTCACCCCTCCACTTT. It encodes CATSRGRSYNSPLHF. Full variable domain (outside the CDR3, taken from reference TRBV15 and TRBJ1-6): DAMVIQNPRYQVTQFGKPVTLSCSQTLNHNVMYWYQQKSSQAPKLLFHYYDKDFNNEADTPDNFQSRRPNTSFCFLDIRSPGLGDTAMYLCATSRGRSYNSPLHFGNGTRLTVT.

V usage is TRBV5-1 and J usage is TRBJ1-1; TRBD1 might be the D (5 bases). Trimming pared 2 bases from V and 4 bases from J, leaving 12 bases between. There are 14 residues in the CDR3. Germline assignment: CDR1 SGHRS and CDR2 YFSETQ. The CDR3 here is CASSLAGQSTEAFF. For the CDR3, the DNA is TGCGCCAGCAGCTTAGCAGGGCAGTCCACTGAAGCTTTCTTT.

The chain links TRBV27 to TRBJ2-2, with 9 positions matching TRBD2. With V trimmed by 4 bases and J by 1 base, 7 bases remained unmatched. CDR1 is MNHEY and CDR2 is SMNVEV in the germline V gene (reference sequence). This CDR3 spans 17 amino acids. The CDR3 loop reads CASSYRSGRLNTGELFF. In DNA form, the CDR3 reads TGTGCCAGCAGTTACCGTAGCGGGAGACTGAACACCGGGGAGCTGTTTTTT.

The chain combines TRBV3-1 (or the pseudogene TRBV3-2) with TRBJ1-3; 10 bases fit TRBD1. The CDR3 contains 16 residues. Unmatched junction bases numbered 3, after V lost 4 bases and J lost 0 bases. Germline CDR1 LGHDT, CDR2 YNNKEL (reference sequence). CDR3 residues: CASSRQGASSGNTIYF. The CDR3, as DNA: TGTGCCAGCAGCCGACAGGGGGCGAGCTCTGGAAACACCATATATTTT.

The sample holds a few counts of this clone. The genes are TRBV7-9 and TRBJ1-1, with no clear D. The CDR3 is made up of 15 amino acids. V was cut by 4 bases and J by 8 bases, with 20 bases left in between. Germline CDR1 and CDR2: SEHNR and FQNEAQ (reference sequence). The CDR3 is CASSSPGSAPIEAFF. The CDR3 bases are TGTGCCAGCAGCTCTCCGGGGTCCGCCCCTATAGAAGCTTTCTTT. The full variable domain, rest sourced from reference TRBV7-9 and TRBJ1-1, is DTGVSQNPRHKITKRGQNVTFRCDPISEHNRLYWYRQTLGQGPEFLTYFQNEAQLEKSRLLSDRFSAERPKGSFSTLEIQRTEQGDSAMYLCASSSPGSAPIEAFFGQGTRLTVV.

This clone was recorded a few times. The chain recombines TRBV28 with TRBJ2-7; TRBD1 matches 9 bases. This CDR3 region has 16 residues. V was clipped by 4 bases and J by 2 bases; unmatched bases: 9. Germline CDR1 MDHEN, CDR2 SYDVKM. The CDR3 reads CASSSPAGQGTYEQYF. The CDR3 bases are TGTGCCAGCAGTTCTCCCGCGGGACAGGGTACCTACGAGCAGTACTTC.

V is TRBV9 and J is TRBJ2-4; 7 bases align to TRBD2. Looked up from germline, CDR1 is SGDLS and CDR2 is YYNGEE. V lost 3 bases and J lost 0; bases outside the gene matches: 6. This CDR3 has 16 residues. DNA of the CDR3: TGTGCCAGCAGCGCGGGGGGTCACATAGCCAAAAACATTCAGTACTTC. It yields the protein CASSAGGHIAKNIQYF.

V usage is TRBV11-2 and J usage is TRBJ2-7; 7 positions agree with TRBD2. CDR1 is SGHAT and CDR2 is FQNNGV in the germline V gene. Trimming took 5 bases from V and 2 from J; bases not matched to a gene: 9. This CDR3 is 15 amino acids long. The DNA for the CDR3 is TGTGCCAGCAGCCCCCTGGCTAGCGGCCCCTACGAGCAGTACTTC. Translating gives CASSPLASGPYEQYF.

J is TRBJ2-3 and V is TRBV7-9; a weak D match, TRBD2 (6 bases). The germline CDR1 and CDR2 sequences are SEHNR and FQNEAQ (reference sequence). V gave up 0 bases and J gave up 8 bases, with 15 bases separating them. The CDR3 spans 15 residues. The chain's CDR3 is CASSLASWRGATQYF. Here the CDR3 DNA reads TGTGCCAGCAGCTTAGCCTCGTGGAGGGGAGCTACGCAGTATTTT.

The chain links TRBV19 to TRBJ1-5, with unresolved D. Trimming removed 5 bases from V and 6 bases from J, with 20 bases in between. The length of the CDR3 is 16 residues. The germline gives CDR1 LNHDA, CDR2 SQIVND (reference sequence). This CDR3 is CASSSTGGPGSQPQHF. The CDR3 nucleotides are TGTGCCAGTAGTTCTACTGGCGGCCCCGGCTCTCAGCCCCAGCATTTT.

The V gene is TRBV7-9, the J gene TRBJ1-3, with 7 bases matching TRBD1. Unmatched junction bases numbered 13, after V lost 5 bases and J lost 9 bases. Germline V CDR1 and CDR2: SEHNR, FQNEAQ (reference sequence). This CDR3 comprises 15 residues. Here the CDR3 DNA reads TGTGCCAGCAGCATCGGGACAGCCGGGACCTCCACCATATATTTT. Translating gives CASSIGTAGTSTIYF. The full variable domain, completed using reference TRBV7-9 and TRBJ1-3, is DTGVSQNPRHKITKRGQNVTFRCDPISEHNRLYWYRQTLGQGPEFLTYFQNEAQLEKSRLLSDRFSAERPKGSFSTLEIQRTEQGDSAMYLCASSIGTAGTSTIYFGEGSWLTVV.

The rearrangement links TRBV7-2 to TRBJ2-1; TRBD2 matches 8 bases. This CDR3 comprises 15 residues. V dropped 1 base and J dropped 7; count of bases not matched to a gene: 6. Germline V gene sequence: CDR1 SGHTA, CDR2 FQGNSA. CDR3 region: CASSLDSGIRNEQFF. DNA of the CDR3: TGTGCCAGCAGCTTAGATAGCGGGATAAGGAATGAGCAGTTCTTC.

This rearrangement joins TRBV28 to TRBJ2-4; D possibly corresponds to TRBD1 (5 bases). CDR1 is MDHEN and CDR2 is SYDVKM in the germline V gene. The CDR3 is 16 amino acids. Trimming took off 5 bases at V and 0 bases at J, with 14 bases between the two ends. The CDR3 here is CASSDRTGLAKNIQYF. For the CDR3, the DNA is TGTGCCAGCAGTGACCGCACAGGCCTAGCCAAAAACATTCAGTACTTC.

This clone was seen a single time. The CDR3 DNA is TGTGCCAGCAGCTTTGGAGAGGGCGAGGGCTACACCTTC. Its translation: CASSFGEGEGYTF. The J gene is TRBJ1-2, the V gene TRBV7-9; D is undetermined. The V and J ends lost 3 bases and 8 bases respectively, with 13 bases between them. The length of the CDR3 is 13 residues. Germline assignment: CDR1 SEHNR and CDR2 FQNEAQ (reference sequence).

The chain has TRBV4-3 and TRBJ1-2; D is uncertain. Germline lookup yields CDR1 LGHNA and CDR2 YSLEER. The CDR3 extends over 13 amino acids. V was shortened by 4 bases and J by 4 bases, with 10 bases between the two germline ends. The CDR3, as DNA: TGCGCCAGCAGCCGCGACGGAGCCTATGGCTACACCTTC. Translating gives CASSRDGAYGYTF.

V is TRBV11-2 and J is TRBJ2-5, with 8 bases fitting TRBD1. The length of the CDR3 is 17 residues. Unmatched junction bases numbered 11, after V lost 0 bases and J lost 5 bases. Germline CDR1 SGHAT, CDR2 FQNNGV. The CDR3 region has the DNA TGTGCCAGCAGCTTAGATACGGACAGGGAAATTAGGGAGACCCAGTACTTC. Amino acid sequence: CASSLDTDREIRETQYF.

CDR3 loop: CASSTGHRLSGNTIYF. The CDR3 DNA is TGTGCCAGCAGCACAGGACACCGGCTCTCTGGAAACACCATATATTTT. The V call is TRBV9, the J call TRBJ1-3; possibly TRBD1 for D (5 bases). Per germline, CDR1 SGDLS and CDR2 YYNGEE. This CDR3 has 16 residues. V lost 4 bases and J lost 0, with 14 bases in between.

J is TRBJ2-1 and V is TRBV3-1 (or the pseudogene TRBV3-2), with a possible D match to TRBD2 (6 bases). The CDR3 covers 14 residues. CDR1 is LGHDT, CDR2 YNNKEL, per germline (reference sequence). Trimming cost V 3 bases and J 4 bases, with 10 bases left between them. CDR3 loop: CASSHGEDYNEQFF. The CDR3, as DNA: TGTGCCAGCAGCCATGGGGAGGATTACAATGAGCAGTTCTTC.

This chain joins TRBV5-1 and TRBJ1-4; no firm D call. Germline CDR1 is SGHRS and CDR2 is YFSETQ. The ends were cut back, 0 bases at V and 2 bases at J, with 11 bases in the middle. The CDR3 contains 16 residues. CDR3 DNA sequence: TGCGCCAGCAGCTTGGGCGCGAGTAGTACTAATGAAAAACTGTTTTTT. Amino acid sequence: CASSLGASSTNEKLFF.

The V gene is TRBV27, the J gene TRBJ1-2; possibly TRBD1 for D (6 bases). The V end was cut by 2 bases, the J end by 9 bases, with 19 bases between. Germline CDR1 and CDR2: MNHEY and SMNVEV (reference sequence). The CDR3 is made up of 15 amino acids. CDR3 in DNA: TGTGCCAGCAGTTTAACACAGGGTCCCCTAATTCGCTACACCTTC. It encodes CASSLTQGPLIRYTF.